This entry lists 6 T cell receptor beta chains sequenced from one sample in a study of cytomegalovirus exposure and HLA in healthy donors. Primers: 60 Vbeta forward and 13 Jbeta reverse. Here immunoSEQ multiplex PCR was the method, and the copy in TCRdb shows in-frame clones only, minus some. Here the sample spans roughly 120,000 clones, over 6.5% being singletons. Sequences were obtained from PBMCs. These receptors came from a woman aged 40 to 49 in good health and CMV-seropositive.

This clone was detected only a few times. The J gene is TRBJ2-3, the V gene TRBV7-3; 7 bases match TRBD2. The ends lost 5 bases at V and 0 bases at J; junction bases unmatched: 5. The CDR3 covers 15 residues. From germline, CDR1 is SGHTA and CDR2 FQGTGA. CDR3 amino acids: CASSPDSGSTDTQYF. The CDR3 DNA follows: TGTGCCAGCAGCCCCGATAGCGGGAGCACAGATACGCAGTATTTT.

V usage is TRBV10-3 and J usage is TRBJ2-5; D unclear. The germline V and J ends were trimmed by 6 bases and 4 bases, with 6 bases remaining between them. The CDR3 is 11 residues long. Germline loops: CDR1 ENHRY, CDR2 SYGVKD. CDR3 in amino acids: CAISGGETQYF. The CDR3 DNA reads as TGTGCCATCAGCGGCGGAGAGACCCAGTACTTC.

This clone appeared a few times. The chain joins TRBV10-3 to TRBJ2-3; maybe TRBD1 (6 bases). CDR1 and CDR2 from the germline V gene are ENHRY and SYGVKD. V gave up 10 bases and J gave up 2 bases, with 19 bases separating them. The CDR3 covers 15 residues. The CDR3: CATQARQESTDTQYF. The CDR3 DNA reads as TGTGCCACCCAGGCAAGACAGGAGTCCACAGATACGCAGTATTTT.

This clone was seen a few times. The rearrangement links TRBV5-4 to TRBJ2-7; possibly TRBD1 for D (5 bases). Germline V gives CDR1 SGHNT, CDR2 YYREEE (reference sequence). The CDR3 is 13 residues long. Trimming took 6 bases from V and 1 from J, leaving 11 bases between them. The CDR3 loop is CASTTDSSYEQYF. CDR3 DNA: TGTGCCAGCACTACTGACAGTTCCTACGAGCAGTACTTC.

The rearrangement uses TRBV10-1 and TRBJ1-2; TRBD1 aligns across 7 bases. The CDR3 covers 13 residues. Germline CDR1 reads WNHNN; CDR2 reads SYGVQD (reference sequence). V dropped 2 bases and J dropped 6; count of bases not matched to a gene: 3. CDR3 loop: CASSETDRDGYTF. Written as DNA, the CDR3 is TGCGCCAGCAGTGAGACCGACAGGGATGGCTACACCTTC.

J is TRBJ2-7 and V is TRBV28; TRBD1 matches 7 bases. CDR3 length equals 15 residues. Per the germline V gene, CDR1 is MDHEN and CDR2 is SYDVKM. V shed 3 bases and J 3 bases; nucleotides not matched to a gene: 8. CDR3: CASSFTNRGYYEQYF. CDR3 DNA: TGTGCCAGCAGTTTTACGAACAGGGGATACTACGAGCAGTACTTC. Full variable domain (missing parts from reference TRBV28 and TRBJ2-7): DVKVTQSSRYLVKRTGEKVFLECVQDMDHENMFWYRQDPGLGLRLIYFSYDVKMKEKGDIPEGYSVSREKKERFSLILESASTNQTSMYLCASSFTNRGYYEQYFGPGTRLTVT.